This T cell receptor (beta chain) was retrieved from a study of OX40 agonist ivuxolimab in advanced cancers. General observations from the study: Within 6 weeks, CD4+ and CD8+ blood T cells expanded clonally at 0.1 to 3.0 mg/kg.

On this clone itself: Antigen unknown.

Enrollment shut out patients with autoimmune disease history or systemic immunosuppression. TCRdb keeps only in-frame clones here, not all; method: immunoSEQ multiplex PCR. The repertoire holds over 35,000 clones, approximately 90% seen once, with about 4.3% in the top ten. Germline CDR1 is SGHRS and CDR2 is YFSETQ. The CDR3 spans 17 residues. Trimming took 5 bases from V and 0 from J; bases not matched to a gene: 7. This rearrangement joins TRBV5-1 to TRBJ2-2, with 10 bases fitting TRBD1. The sample was CD4+ or CD8+ T cells sorted from blood, taken in a trial of the OX40 agonist ivuxolimab. The receptor comes from an adult with an advanced solid tumor such as melanoma, head and neck, liver or kidney cancer. The CDR3 coding sequence is TGCGCCAGCAGGCTGGGACAGGGGACCTCGAACACCGGGGAGCTGTTTTTT. It specifies CASRLGQGTSNTGELFF.